The 5 T cell receptor beta chains in this list originate from one sample, sequenced in a study of cytomegalovirus exposure and HLA in healthy donors. The PCR ran on 60 Vbeta and 13 Jbeta primers. Using immunoSEQ multiplex PCR, the repertoire was profiled, and TCRdb retains in-frame clones only, with some absent. The sample contains 160,000 or so clones, roughly 80% of which appear only once. Sequencing used PBMCs. The receptors were gathered from a man aged 45-60 years in good health and CMV-seropositive.

The table lists this clone with a count of one. This sequence joins TRBV28 and TRBJ1-5; D is uncertain. V was clipped by 6 bases and J by 4 bases, with 16 bases between them. CDR3 length: 15 amino acids. CDR1 is MDHEN and CDR2 is SYDVKM in the germline V gene. In nucleotides, the CDR3 is TGTGCCAGCAGCTCCTACAGAGGCGGGAATCAGCCCCAGCATTTT. Amino acid sequence: CASSSYRGGNQPQHF. Full variable domain (missing parts from reference TRBV28 and TRBJ1-5): DVKVTQSSRYLVKRTGEKVFLECVQDMDHENMFWYRQDPGLGLRLIYFSYDVKMKEKGDIPEGYSVSREKKERFSLILESASTNQTSMYLCASSSYRGGNQPQHFGDGTRLSIL.

This chain connects TRBV7-3 to TRBJ1-6, with a tentative D call TRBD1 (5 bases). Germline assignment: CDR1 SGHTA and CDR2 FQGTGA. The CDR3 runs 16 residues. The V end lost 5 bases, the J end lost 1 base, and 12 bases lay between the germline ends. The CDR3 sequence: CASSLTGVSYNSPLHF. The CDR3, as DNA: TGTGCCAGCAGCCTGACGGGGGTGTCCTATAATTCACCCCTCCACTTT.

The rearrangement uses TRBV28 and TRBJ2-1, with 7 bases fitting TRBD1. Germline loops: CDR1 MDHEN, CDR2 SYDVKM. The CDR3 covers 16 residues. Trimming cost V 4 bases and J 4 bases; bases outside gene matches: 10. This CDR3 reads CASSSPTGDQYNEQFF. DNA for the CDR3: TGTGCCAGCAGTTCCCCAACAGGGGATCAATACAATGAGCAGTTCTTC.

The chain is built from TRBV30 and TRBJ2-5, with TRBD2 matching over 7 bases. Germline V gene data show CDR1 as GTSNPN and CDR2 as SVGIG (reference sequence). J was trimmed by 4 bases and V by 0 bases; bases with no gene match: 17. The CDR3 sequence is 18 residues long. Here the CDR3 reads CAWSVRWGGRTSGETQYF. The CDR3 nucleotides are TGTGCCTGGAGTGTAAGATGGGGCGGGAGAACGAGTGGAGAGACCCAGTACTTC.

The chain recombines TRBV19 with TRBJ1-1; D gene unclear. The V end lost 4 bases, the J end lost 12 bases, and 9 bases lay between the germline ends. The CDR3 extends over 10 amino acids. The germline V gene has CDR1 LNHDA and CDR2 SQIVND (reference sequence). CDR3 bases: TGTGCCAGTAGTAGGGCACAGCCTTTCTTT. Amino acid sequence: CASSRAQPFF.